This is a list of T cell receptor beta chains from one sample in a study of Ad26.COV2.S vaccination and SARS-CoV-2 variants. Assay: immunoSEQ multiplex PCR; the TCRdb copy retains only in-frame clones and omits some. The sample contains about 250,000 clones, approximately 88% of which appear only once. Material: peripheral blood, obtained in a trial of Ad26.COV2.S vaccine versus placebo. The receptors shown here come from a person aged 18-60 years who received the Ad26.COV2.S COVID-19 vaccine or a placebo. The CDR3 runs from the conserved cysteine through the conserved F or W. D genes are given only for firm matches. Size values are once, few and many counts, or a class for expanded clones, and some rows have none.

clone_size | cdr3_length | j_call | v_call | d_call | cdr3_aa | cdr3_nt
. | 16 | TRBJ1-5 | TRBV7-9 | . | CASSSLKGNSNQPQHF | TGTGCCAGCAGCTCCTTAAAGGGGAATAGCAATCAGCCCCAGCATTTT
. | 12 | TRBJ2-7 | TRBV10-3 | TRBD1 | CAIGTGTYEQYF | TGTGCCATCGGGACAGGGACCTACGAGCAGTACTTC
. | 15 | TRBJ2-1 | TRBV5-6 | TRBD2 | CASSLGLAGGSEQFF | TGTGCCAGCAGCTTGGGACTAGCGGGAGGGAGTGAGCAGTTCTTC
once | 13 | TRBJ2-2 | TRBV11-3 | . | CASSLGPLRELFF | TGTGCCAGCAGCTTAGGTCCCCTCCGGGAGCTGTTTTTT
. | 14 | TRBJ1-6 | TRBV5-4 | TRBD1 | CASSPDRVNSPLHF | TGTGCCAGCAGCCCGGACAGGGTGAATTCACCCCTCCACTTT
once | 17 | TRBJ1-2 | TRBV3-1/TRBV3-2 | . | CASSQEGGPSGNYGYTF | TGTGCCAGCAGCCAAGAAGGGGGGCCATCAGGTAACTATGGCTACACCTTC
. | 18 | TRBJ1-6 | TRBV25-1 | TRBD1 | CASSERQGPTFIGSPLHF | TGTGCCAGCAGTGAAAGACAGGGTCCGACCTTTATAGGTTCACCCCTCCACTTT
. | 13 | TRBJ1-4 | TRBV5-1 | . | CASTGSNNEKLFF | TGCGCCAGCACCGGCAGTAACAATGAAAAACTGTTTTTT
. | 16 | TRBJ1-1 | TRBV10-3 | TRBD1 | CAISSDLTGGNTEAFF | TGTGCCATCAGTTCCGACTTGACAGGGGGCAACACTGAAGCTTTCTTT
few | 13 | TRBJ2-3 | TRBV6-6 | . | CASSRVETDTQYF | TGTGCCAGCAGTAGAGTTGAGACAGATACGCAGTATTTT
. | 15 | TRBJ2-2 | TRBV4-3 | . | CASSQGAANTGELFF | TGCGCCAGCAGCCAAGGGGCCGCAAACACCGGGGAGCTGTTTTTT
. | 11 | TRBJ2-7 | TRBV5-6 | . | CASSLAHEQYF | TGTGCCAGCAGCTTGGCGCACGAGCAGTACTTC
. | 15 | TRBJ2-2 | TRBV5-4 | . | CASSGAPANTGELFF | TGTGCCAGCAGTGGGGCGCCCGCCAACACCGGGGAGCTGTTTTTT
. | 18 | TRBJ2-5 | TRBV7-3 | TRBD1 | CASSLGGQGAAGKKTQYF | TGTGCCAGCAGCTTAGGCGGACAGGGGGCTGCGGGGAAGAAGACCCAGTACTTC
once | 13 | TRBJ1-2 | TRBV5-4 | TRBD1 | CASRRDRDYGYTF | TGTGCCAGCAGACGGGACAGGGACTATGGCTACACCTTC
. | 15 | TRBJ2-1 | TRBV18 | . | CASSPSREPYNEQFF | TGTGCCAGCTCACCTTCCAGGGAGCCTTACAATGAGCAGTTCTTC
. | 15 | TRBJ2-5 | TRBV7-2 | TRBD2 | CASRGSGRARETQYF | TGTGCCAGCAGAGGAAGCGGGAGGGCCCGGGAGACCCAGTACTTC
many | 18 | TRBJ2-1 | TRBV7-9 | . | CASSFKGGTGLSYNEQFF | TGTGCCAGCAGCTTTAAAGGGGGGACGGGACTCTCCTACAATGAGCAGTTCTTC
. | 13 | TRBJ2-2 | TRBV6-2/TRBV6-3 | . | CASSFANTGELFF | TGTGCCAGCAGTTTTGCTAACACCGGGGAGCTGTTTTTT
. | 12 | TRBJ2-1 | TRBV19 | . | CASSIRDNEQFF | TGTGCCAGTAGTATAAGGGACAATGAGCAGTTCTTC
. | 15 | TRBJ1-4 | TRBV2 | . | CASSTRDRTNEKLFF | TGTGCCAGCAGTACTAGAGACAGGACTAATGAAAAACTGTTTTTT
. | 14 | TRBJ2-1 | TRBV2 | TRBD2 | CASSEGVGSGRLFF | TGTGCCAGCAGTGAAGGGGTGGGTAGCGGGAGACTGTTCTTC
. | 15 | TRBJ1-1 | TRBV30 | . | CAWSRQARWNTEAFF | TGTGCCTGGAGTAGACAGGCCCGGTGGAACACTGAAGCTTTCTTT
. | 15 | TRBJ2-1 | TRBV9 | TRBD2 | CASSASGGSYNEQFF | TGTGCCAGCAGCGCTAGCGGGGGCAGCTACAATGAGCAGTTCTTC
once | 14 | TRBJ2-3 | TRBV24-1 | . | CATSDFNLRDTQYF | TGTGCCACCAGTGATTTCAATCTCCGGGATACGCAGTATTTT
. | 15 | TRBJ1-6 | TRBV2 | TRBD1 | CASRDRSSYNSPLHF | TGTGCCAGCAGGGACAGGAGCTCCTATAATTCACCCCTCCACTTT
. | 17 | TRBJ2-3 | TRBV4-1 | TRBD1 | CASSRKSGTESTDTQYF | TGCGCCAGCAGCCGGAAAAGTGGGACAGAAAGCACAGATACGCAGTATTTT
. | 14 | TRBJ1-2 | TRBV5-5 | . | CASSLLGGLYGYTF | TGTGCCAGCAGCTTGTTGGGGGGCCTCTATGGCTACACCTTC
. | 16 | TRBJ2-1 | TRBV7-8 | . | CASTLLVRGSYNEQFF | TGTGCCAGCACCTTACTCGTCAGGGGCTCCTACAATGAGCAGTTCTTC
once | 17 | TRBJ1-6 | TRBV3-1/TRBV3-2 | . | CASSQGARYPYNSPLHF | TGTGCCAGCAGCCAAGGTGCAAGGTACCCCTATAATTCACCCCTCCACTTT
. | 13 | TRBJ1-3 | TRBV18 | . | CASSPTYGRPIYF | TGTGCCAGCTCACCCACTTACGGCAGGCCCATATATTTT
. | 15 | TRBJ1-1 | TRBV6-5 | TRBD1 | CASSYSKGARTEAFF | TGTGCCAGCAGTTACTCTAAGGGGGCGCGAACTGAAGCTTTCTTT
. | 14 | TRBJ1-2 | TRBV6-2/TRBV6-3 | . | CASSYSSELGGYTF | TGTGCCAGCAGTTACTCGAGTGAGCTGGGGGGCTACACCTTC
once | 15 | TRBJ2-1 | TRBV11-2 | . | CASSFLRTAYNEQFF | TGTGCCAGCAGCTTTCTTCGGACAGCTTACAATGAGCAGTTCTTC
. | 13 | TRBJ2-1 | TRBV9 | TRBD2 | CASTTGLAGAQFF | TGTGCCAGCACCACTGGACTAGCGGGGGCGCAGTTCTTC
. | 14 | TRBJ2-3 | TRBV6-5 | TRBD2 | CASSYGREADTQYF | TGTGCCAGCAGTTATGGGCGGGAGGCAGATACGCAGTATTTT
. | 19 | TRBJ2-1 | TRBV7-3 | TRBD2 | CASSLNPRLAGSSYNEQFF | TGTGCCAGCAGCTTAAACCCCCGACTAGCGGGAAGCTCCTACAATGAGCAGTTCTTC